Shown below are 21 T cell receptor beta chains from a single sample sequenced in a study of T cells in Graves' hyperthyroidism and ophthalmopathy (dated by TCRdb to the late 2010s). Receptor amplification or capture employed multiplex PCR. Instrument on record: Illumina HiSeq 2000. The TCR beta CDR3 regions were amplified from the RNA transcripts. The TCR CDR3 was subjected to a first round of RT-PCR using the HTBI primer set and the Qiagen OneStep RT-PCR kit. TCRdb trimmed the raw reads at Q25, called clones with MiXCR and kept productive beta chains. For every CDR3 protein sequence, its rows merge into one entry that carries the most common genes and DNA. Counted in this sample were around 300,000 distinct CDR3 sequences; approximately 15% of them appeared once. The ten most abundant clones make up approximately 23% of the sample. The specimen was blood. The receptors here all came from a woman in her 30s with Graves' hyperthyroidism.

This clonotype was detected only a few times. The gene calls are TRBV18 and TRBJ1-3; maybe TRBD1 (5 bases). The CDR3 spans 16 residues. Trimming left V 3 bases short and J 4 bases short, with 16 bases between. The V gene's germline CDR1 is KGHSH and CDR2 LQKENI. In DNA form, the CDR3 reads TGTGCCAGCTCACCCGACCGGGGCCCATTAGGAAACACCATATATTTT. It specifies CASSPDRGPLGNTIYF.

J is TRBJ2-5 and V is TRBV7-2; D is ambiguous. With 5 bases removed from V and 3 bases from J, the gap between germline ends came to 10 bases. The CDR3 contains 13 residues. CDR1 is SGHTA, CDR2 FQGNSA, per germline. CDR3 region: CASSPMNEETQYF. The DNA of the CDR3 is TGTGCCAGCAGCCCGATGAATGAAGAGACCCAGTACTTC.

The genes are TRBV29-1 and TRBJ1-2; D is unresolved. Germline V gene data show CDR1 as SQVTM and CDR2 as ANQGSEA. The CDR3 length is 13 residues. Trimming pared 3 bases from V and 0 bases from J, leaving 8 bases between. The CDR3 DNA reads TGCAGCGTTGAGAGACGGCCTAACTATGGCTACACCTTC. Amino acid sequence: CSVERRPNYGYTF. Full variable domain (remainder filled in from reference TRBV29-1 and TRBJ1-2): SAVISQKPSRDICQRGTSLTIQCQVDSQVTMMFWYRQQPGQSLTLIATANQGSEATYESGFVIDKFPISRPNLTFSTLTVSNMSPEDSSIYLCSVERRPNYGYTFGSGTRLTVV.

This clonotype was seen many times. This chain connects TRBV28 to TRBJ1-5; D remains unclear. Germline V gene lookup returns CDR1 MDHEN and CDR2 SYDVKM. V dropped 8 bases and J dropped 2 bases, with 13 bases sitting between them. The CDR3 covers 14 residues. CDR3 sequence reads: CASGIEVGNQPQHF. The CDR3 nucleotides are TGTGCCAGCGGGATAGAAGTAGGCAATCAGCCCCAGCATTTT.

At least ten counts were recorded for this clonotype. The V gene is TRBV11-2, the J gene TRBJ2-7; no clear D. Germline-derived CDR1 and CDR2 are SGHAT and FQNNGV. There are 12 residues in the CDR3. V was trimmed by 5 bases and J by 6 bases, leaving 11 bases between them. Here the CDR3 DNA reads TGTGCCAGCAGCCAGATAGTGGGCGAGCAGTACTTC. This codes for CASSQIVGEQYF.

The chain couples TRBV24-1 to TRBJ2-5, with a weak D call TRBD1 (7 bases). Germline values: CDR1 KGHDR, CDR2 SFDVKD. CDR3 size: 17 residues. Trimming shortened V by 1 base and J by 5 bases, and 19 bases separated the two germline ends. CDR3 in amino acids: CATSDFSQGGKRETQYF. In DNA, the CDR3 is TGTGCCACCAGTGATTTCTCCCAGGGGGGCAAGAGGGAGACCCAGTACTTC.

There are a few counts of this clonotype. The V and J genes are TRBV12-3 or TRBV12-4 and TRBJ2-7; D unresolved. Deletions cut 1 base from V and 5 bases from J, with 12 bases between. This CDR3 contains 14 residues. The CDR3 nucleotides are TGTGCCAGCAGTTTAGACAGAGCCTTCCACGAGCAGTACTTC. This codes for CASSLDRAFHEQYF.

With regard to this clonotype: A read error is possible here, since a much larger clone lies one base away. V and J are TRBV2 and TRBJ2-5; the match to TRBD2 covers 12 bases. The V gene end was trimmed by 6 bases and the J gene end by 4 bases; junction bases not matched to a gene: 6. Germline V gives CDR1 SNHLY, CDR2 FYNNEI. The CDR3 loop spans 15 amino acids. CDR3 nucleotide sequence: TGTGCCAGCAGCCTATCGACTAGCGGGAGAGAGACCCAGTACTTC. Amino acid sequence: CASSLSTSGRETQYF.

The genes are TRBV19 and TRBJ2-2; D gene ambiguous. Trimming removed 4 bases from V and 8 bases from J, with 5 bases in between. The CDR3 is 11 amino acids. Germline V CDR1 and CDR2: LNHDA, SQIVND (reference sequence). CDR3 DNA sequence: TGTGCCAGTAGTACCCAAGGGGAGCTGTTTTTT. Protein: CASSTQGELFF.

This clonotype appeared many times. V gene TRBV28 combines with J gene TRBJ2-5; D is uncertain. CDR3 length: 12 residues. The V and J ends lost 1 base and 5 bases respectively, with 5 bases between them. CDR1 and CDR2 from the germline V gene are MDHEN and SYDVKM. CDR3 sequence (DNA): TGTGCCAGCAGTTTATCGGCGGAGACCCAGTACTTC. Protein sequence: CASSLSAETQYF.

This clonotype has just a few counts. The chain has TRBV24-1 and TRBJ2-1; D uncertain. Trimming removed 4 bases from V and 4 bases from J, with 7 bases in between. CDR1 and CDR2 from the germline V gene are KGHDR and SFDVKD. CDR3 length equals 13 residues. CDR3 residues: CATSERLYNEQFF. The CDR3 nucleotides read TGTGCCACCAGTGAGCGATTATACAATGAGCAGTTCTTC.

This clonotype was detected many times. In DNA, the CDR3 is TGTGCCAGCAGCGTAGGGGACAGGAGAGGAAACACCATATATTTT. It encodes CASSVGDRRGNTIYF. The chain combines TRBV9 with TRBJ1-3, with 8 nucleotides matching TRBD1. From germline, CDR1 is SGDLS and CDR2 YYNGEE. The V segment lost 0 bases and the J segment 4 bases; nucleotides outside the gene matches: 3. This CDR3 has 15 amino acids. The whole variable domain, filled in from reference TRBV9 and TRBJ1-3, reads DSGVTQTPKHLITATGQRVTLRCSPRSGDLSVYWYQQSLDQGLQFLIQYYNGEERAKGNILERFSAQQFPDLHSELNLSSLELGDSALYFCASSVGDRRGNTIYFGEGSWLTVV.

The chain is built from TRBV7-9 and TRBJ2-2, with D maybe TRBD1 (5 bases). The CDR3 consists of 15 residues. Germline loops: CDR1 SEHNR, CDR2 FQNEAQ (reference sequence). V gave up 7 bases and J gave up 0 bases, with 12 bases separating them. CDR3 in DNA: TGTGCCAGCACGTACGCAGGGTCGAACACCGGGGAGCTGTTTTTT. Translating gives CASTYAGSNTGELFF. Complete variable domain (other parts from reference TRBV7-9 and TRBJ2-2): DTGVSQNPRHKITKRGQNVTFRCDPISEHNRLYWYRQTLGQGPEFLTYFQNEAQLEKSRLLSDRFSAERPKGSFSTLEIQRTEQGDSAMYLCASTYAGSNTGELFFGEGSRLTVL.

This clonotype was counted between two and nine times. The chain uses TRBV7-2 and TRBJ2-1, with a tentative D call TRBD1 (6 bases). Germline V lookup: CDR1 SGHTA, CDR2 FQGNSA. The CDR3 has 15 amino acids. The V and J ends lost 3 bases and 7 bases respectively, with 16 bases between them. The CDR3 is CASSFQRGSGNEQFF. For the CDR3, the DNA is TGTGCCAGCAGCTTCCAAAGGGGGAGCGGTAATGAGCAGTTCTTC.

V and J are TRBV3-1 and TRBJ2-1, with D unclear. Trimming took 0 bases from V and 6 from J, leaving 6 bases between them. CDR3 length equals 13 residues. The germline gives CDR1 LGHDT, CDR2 YNNKEL (reference sequence). The DNA of the CDR3 is TGTGCCAGCAGCCAAGAGAGGACCAATGAGCAGTTCTTC. This translates into CASSQERTNEQFF.

This clonotype was recorded many times. The gene calls are TRBV2 and TRBJ2-3; no clear D. This CDR3 comprises 11 residues. The germline V gene has CDR1 SNHLY and CDR2 FYNNEI. Trimming pared 5 bases from V and 8 bases from J, leaving 8 bases between. This CDR3 reads CASSSDSTQYF. CDR3 nucleotides: TGTGCCAGCAGTTCCGACTCTACGCAGTATTTT. Full variable domain (outside the CDR3, taken from reference TRBV2 and TRBJ2-3): EPEVTQTPSHQVTQMGQEVILRCVPISNHLYFYWYRQILGQKVEFLVSFYNNEISEKSEIFDDQFSVERPDGSNFTLKIRSTKLEDSAMYFCASSSDSTQYFGPGTRLTVL.

In its sample, this clonotype was seen many times. This chain joins TRBV2 and TRBJ1-5; D possibly corresponds to TRBD1 (5 bases). CDR1 is SNHLY, CDR2 FYNNEI, per germline. The V and J ends lost 7 bases and 5 bases respectively, with 12 bases between them. The CDR3 spans 13 residues. CDR3 amino acids: CASNRGSHQPQHF. CDR3 DNA sequence: TGTGCCAGCAATAGGGGATCTCATCAGCCCCAGCATTTT.

This clonotype showed up many times. The rearrangement joins TRBV3-1 to TRBJ2-1; TRBD2 aligns across 8 bases. Germline trimming cut 4 bases from V and 0 bases from J; bases unmatched to any gene: 5. Germline-derived CDR1 and CDR2 are LGHDT and YNNKEL (reference sequence). CDR3 length: 16 amino acids. CDR3 in DNA: TGTGCCAGCAGCCCCGTAGCGGGACTCTCCTACAATGAGCAGTTCTTC. Residues: CASSPVAGLSYNEQFF.

This clonotype was seen ten or more times. J is TRBJ2-1 and V is TRBV20-1, with 12 bases aligning to TRBD2. The CDR3 is 15 amino acids. Germline V gene data show CDR1 as DFQATT and CDR2 as SNEGSKA (reference sequence). The V and J ends lost 3 bases and 10 bases, in that order; junction bases with no gene match: 10. CDR3 protein: CSARFLAGGYGEQFF. The CDR3 nucleotides read TGCAGTGCTAGGTTTCTAGCGGGAGGGTACGGGGAGCAGTTCTTC.

This clonotype was picked up a small number of times. The J gene is TRBJ2-1, the V gene TRBV11-2, with TRBD2 matching 7 bases. This CDR3 contains 15 residues. V lost 0 bases to trimming and J lost 2 bases; unmatched junction nucleotides: 1. The germline CDR1 and CDR2 sequences are SGHAT and FQNNGV. The DNA for the CDR3 is TGTGCCAGCAGCTTAGAAGCGGGGCCCTACAATGAGCAGTTCTTC. Protein: CASSLEAGPYNEQFF.

This clonotype was observed many times. The genes are TRBV20-1 and TRBJ2-5, with D possibly TRBD2 on 6 matching bases. The V gene's germline CDR1 is DFQATT and CDR2 SNEGSKA (reference sequence). V was cut by 1 base and J by 0 bases, with 9 bases left in between. The CDR3 runs to 14 residues. CDR3 in DNA: TGCAGTGCTAGAGGCGGGGACTACCAAGAGACCCAGTACTTC. Protein: CSARGGDYQETQYF.